These T cell receptor beta chains were read from a single sample in a study of T cells in Graves' hyperthyroidism and ophthalmopathy. TCRdb re-derived calls from the multiplex PCR reads in MiXCR, one entry per CDR3 protein. The sample lists approximately 430,000 distinct CDR3 sequences, around 16% occurring once. Material: blood. Receptors were obtained from a woman younger than 30 with Graves' hyperthyroidism. Each CDR3 is given without its conserved first and last residue. D genes are given only for firm matches.

v_gene: TRBV6-6
d_gene: .
CDR3aa: ASSYLGGSQETQY

v_gene: TRBV18
d_gene: TRBD1
CDR3aa: ASSPPNRGLDEQY

v_gene: TRBV4-1
d_gene: .
CDR3aa: ASSQEGYYGYT

v_gene: TRBV2
d_gene: .
CDR3aa: ASRGGLDGYT

v_gene: TRBV7-9
d_gene: .
CDR3aa: ASSLLRDNEQY

v_gene: TRBV7-3
d_gene: TRBD2
CDR3aa: ASSPFGVAGGVVDTQY

v_gene: TRBV18
d_gene: TRBD1
CDR3aa: ASSPSPGTGYGYT

v_gene: TRBV24-1
d_gene: TRBD2
CDR3aa: ATSDGTSGRAGNEQF

v_gene: TRBV28
d_gene: TRBD1
CDR3aa: ASSPGTGVGTEAF

v_gene: TRBV9
d_gene: TRBD2
CDR3aa: ASSAGGGLAGTNEQF

v_gene: TRBV4-1
d_gene: TRBD1
CDR3aa: ASSQGRGGLAF

v_gene: TRBV27
d_gene: TRBD2
CDR3aa: ASSFTGLAGFEQF

v_gene: TRBV18
d_gene: .
CDR3aa: ASSPPVREKLF

v_gene: TRBV4-1
d_gene: .
CDR3aa: ASSQARQESNYGYT

v_gene: TRBV3-1
d_gene: .
CDR3aa: ASSQDTETAYNEQF

v_gene: TRBV6-1
d_gene: .
CDR3aa: ASKYRQAGELF

v_gene: TRBV7-4
d_gene: .
CDR3aa: ASSLAMGVHEQY

v_gene: TRBV27
d_gene: .
CDR3aa: ASSQVLVGPLH

v_gene: TRBV12-5
d_gene: .
CDR3aa: ASGLVLKGPYGYT

v_gene: TRBV7-2
d_gene: .
CDR3aa: ASSSGGLNYGYT